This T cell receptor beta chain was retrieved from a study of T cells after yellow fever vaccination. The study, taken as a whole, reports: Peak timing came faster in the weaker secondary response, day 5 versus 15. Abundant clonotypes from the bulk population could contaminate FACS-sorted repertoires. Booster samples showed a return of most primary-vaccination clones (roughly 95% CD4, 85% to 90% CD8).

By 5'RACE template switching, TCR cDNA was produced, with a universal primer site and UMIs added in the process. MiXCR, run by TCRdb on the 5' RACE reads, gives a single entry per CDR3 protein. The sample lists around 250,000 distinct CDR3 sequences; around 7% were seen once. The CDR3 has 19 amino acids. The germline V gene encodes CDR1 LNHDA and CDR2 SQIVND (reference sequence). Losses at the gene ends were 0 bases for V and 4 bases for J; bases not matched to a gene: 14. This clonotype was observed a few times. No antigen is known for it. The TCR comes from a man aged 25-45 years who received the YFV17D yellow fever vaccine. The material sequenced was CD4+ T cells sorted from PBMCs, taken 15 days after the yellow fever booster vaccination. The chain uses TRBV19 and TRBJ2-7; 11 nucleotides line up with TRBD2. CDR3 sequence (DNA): TGTGCCAGTAGTATAGAATCAACTAGCGGGAGTATTAGGGGTTACGAGCAGTACTTC. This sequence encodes CASSIESTSGSIRGYEQYF.